The clone carrying this T cell receptor beta chain is large (0.1 to 1%) in the sample. The antigen is undetermined. One entry per CDR3 protein, called by TCRdb with MiXCR from the 5' RACE reads. The sample has around 1,200 distinct CDR3 sequences, less than 30% seen once; the top ten hold roughly 22%. This sample is drawn from a study of spatial heterogeneity in lung cancer. As for the study in general: The donors comprised around 76 untreated early-stage non-small cell lung cancer patients. Consistent detection of more beta-chain than alpha-chain sequences was observed. Overall study results and limits: The appearance of ubiquitous expanded tumor TCRs in blood was greater at resection than follow-up.

Time point defined: blood at routine non-recurrence follow-up after resection. Unsorted tumor, nontumor lung tissue or cryopreserved PBMC supplied the whole RNA. Sequenced here: PBMCs, sampled at follow-up. The receptor comes from a male donor with early-stage non-small cell lung cancer.

In DNA, the CDR3 is TGCGCCAGCAGCCATCAAGAGACCCAGTACTTC. Translation: CASSHQETQYF. J is TRBJ2-5 and V is TRBV5-1, with D hard to call. V lost 4 bases and J lost 2, with 3 bases in between. CDR3 size: 11 residues. Germline loops: CDR1 SGHRS, CDR2 YFSETQ.